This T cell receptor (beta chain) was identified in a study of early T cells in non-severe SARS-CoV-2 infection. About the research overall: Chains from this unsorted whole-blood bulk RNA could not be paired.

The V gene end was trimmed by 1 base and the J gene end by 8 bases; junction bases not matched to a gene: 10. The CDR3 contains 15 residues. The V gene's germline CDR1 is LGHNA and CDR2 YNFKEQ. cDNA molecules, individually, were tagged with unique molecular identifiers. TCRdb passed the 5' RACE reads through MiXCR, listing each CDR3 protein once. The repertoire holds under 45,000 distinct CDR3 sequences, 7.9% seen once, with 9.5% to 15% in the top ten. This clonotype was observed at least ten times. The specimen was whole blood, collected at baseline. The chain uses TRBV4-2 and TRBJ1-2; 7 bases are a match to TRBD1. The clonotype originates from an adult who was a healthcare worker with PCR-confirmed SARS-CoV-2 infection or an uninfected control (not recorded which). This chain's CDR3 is CASSQGQQGSEGYTF. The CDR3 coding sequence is TGTGCCAGCAGCCAAGGTCAACAGGGGTCTGAAGGCTACACCTTC.